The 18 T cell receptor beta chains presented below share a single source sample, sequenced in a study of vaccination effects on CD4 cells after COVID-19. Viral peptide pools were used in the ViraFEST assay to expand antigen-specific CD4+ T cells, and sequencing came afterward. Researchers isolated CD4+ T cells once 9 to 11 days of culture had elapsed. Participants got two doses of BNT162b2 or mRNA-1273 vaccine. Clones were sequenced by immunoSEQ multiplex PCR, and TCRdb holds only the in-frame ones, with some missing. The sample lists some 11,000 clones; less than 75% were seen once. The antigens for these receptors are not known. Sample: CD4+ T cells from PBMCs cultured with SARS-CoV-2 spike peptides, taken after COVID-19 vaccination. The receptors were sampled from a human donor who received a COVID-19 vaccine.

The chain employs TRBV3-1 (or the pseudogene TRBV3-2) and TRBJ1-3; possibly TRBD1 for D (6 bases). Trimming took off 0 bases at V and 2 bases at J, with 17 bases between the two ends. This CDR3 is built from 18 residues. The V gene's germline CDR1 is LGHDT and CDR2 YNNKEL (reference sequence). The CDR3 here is CASSQDRSRGGAGNTIYF. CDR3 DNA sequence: TGTGCCAGCAGCCAAGATCGGTCCCGGGGGGGCGCTGGAAACACCATATATTTT.

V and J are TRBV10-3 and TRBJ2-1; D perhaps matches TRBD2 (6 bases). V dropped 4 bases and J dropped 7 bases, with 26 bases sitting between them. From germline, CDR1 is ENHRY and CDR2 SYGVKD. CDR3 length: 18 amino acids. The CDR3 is CAISGSDSAGRGWNEQFF. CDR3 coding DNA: TGTGCCATCAGTGGATCCGACTCAGCGGGTAGAGGGTGGAATGAGCAGTTCTTC.

This CDR3 reads CASSAVGGSYEQYF. The DNA for the CDR3 is TGTGCCAGCAGCGCAGTCGGGGGCTCCTACGAGCAGTACTTC. The chain is built from TRBV11-2 and TRBJ2-7, with D possibly matching TRBD2 (6 bases). The V gene's germline CDR1 is SGHAT and CDR2 FQNNGV. V lost 5 bases and J 0 bases, leaving 11 bases between the germline ends. This CDR3 region has 14 residues.

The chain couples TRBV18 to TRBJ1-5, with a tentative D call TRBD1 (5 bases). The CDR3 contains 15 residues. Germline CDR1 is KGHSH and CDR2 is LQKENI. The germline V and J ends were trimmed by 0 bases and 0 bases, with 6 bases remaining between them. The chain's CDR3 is CASSPPGDSNQPQHF. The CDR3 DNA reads TGTGCCAGCTCACCACCGGGGGATAGCAATCAGCCCCAGCATTTT.

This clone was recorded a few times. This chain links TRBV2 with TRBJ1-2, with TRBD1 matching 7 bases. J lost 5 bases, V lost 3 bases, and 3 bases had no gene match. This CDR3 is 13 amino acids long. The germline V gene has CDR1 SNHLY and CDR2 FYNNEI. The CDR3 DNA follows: TGTGCCAGCAGTGATGACAGGGAGTATGGCTACACCTTC. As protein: CASSDDREYGYTF.

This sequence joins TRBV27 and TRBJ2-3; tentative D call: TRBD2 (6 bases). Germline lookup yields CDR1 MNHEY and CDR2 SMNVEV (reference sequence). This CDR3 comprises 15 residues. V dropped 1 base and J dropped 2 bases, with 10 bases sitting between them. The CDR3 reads CASSLLAAYTDTQYF. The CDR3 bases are TGTGCCAGCAGTTTATTAGCGGCCTACACAGATACGCAGTATTTT.

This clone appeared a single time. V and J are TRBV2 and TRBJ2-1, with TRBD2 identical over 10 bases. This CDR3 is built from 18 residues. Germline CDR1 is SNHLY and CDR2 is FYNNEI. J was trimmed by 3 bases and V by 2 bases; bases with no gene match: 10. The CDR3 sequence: CASSENSGRTLFYNEQFF. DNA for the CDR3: TGTGCCAGCAGTGAAAATAGCGGGAGGACCCTCTTCTACAATGAGCAGTTCTTC. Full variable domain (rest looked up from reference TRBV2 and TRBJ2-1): EPEVTQTPSHQVTQMGQEVILRCVPISNHLYFYWYRQILGQKVEFLVSFYNNEISEKSEIFDDQFSVERPDGSNFTLKIRSTKLEDSAMYFCASSENSGRTLFYNEQFFGPGTRLTVL.

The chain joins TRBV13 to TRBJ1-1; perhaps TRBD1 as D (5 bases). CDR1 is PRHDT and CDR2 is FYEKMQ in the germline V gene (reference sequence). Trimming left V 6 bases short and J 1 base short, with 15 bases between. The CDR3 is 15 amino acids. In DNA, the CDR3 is TGTGCCAGCAGACGGGGGGAGGTGGAGAACACTGAAGCTTTCTTT. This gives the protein CASRRGEVENTEAFF.

DNA of the CDR3: TGTGCCAGTAGTCACCGGGGCCCTAGGGAGCAGTTCTTC. As protein: CASSHRGPREQFF. V is TRBV19 and J is TRBJ2-1; D could derive from TRBD1 or TRBD2 (5 bases each). With 5 bases removed from V and 10 bases from J, the gap between germline ends came to 15 bases. CDR1 and CDR2 (germline): LNHDA, SQIVND (reference sequence). The CDR3 covers 13 residues.

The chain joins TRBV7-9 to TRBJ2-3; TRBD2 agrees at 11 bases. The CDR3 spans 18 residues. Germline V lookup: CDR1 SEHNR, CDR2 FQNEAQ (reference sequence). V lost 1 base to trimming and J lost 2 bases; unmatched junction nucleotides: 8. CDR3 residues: CASSLVGSSGRITDTQYF. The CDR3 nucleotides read TGTGCCAGCAGCTTAGTAGGGTCTAGCGGGAGGATCACAGATACGCAGTATTTT.

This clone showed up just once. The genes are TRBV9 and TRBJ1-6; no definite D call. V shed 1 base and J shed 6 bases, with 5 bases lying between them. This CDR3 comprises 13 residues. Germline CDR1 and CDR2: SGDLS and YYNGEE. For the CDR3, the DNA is TGTGCCAGCAGCGTAAGAGCTAATTCACCCCTCCACTTT. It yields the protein CASSVRANSPLHF.

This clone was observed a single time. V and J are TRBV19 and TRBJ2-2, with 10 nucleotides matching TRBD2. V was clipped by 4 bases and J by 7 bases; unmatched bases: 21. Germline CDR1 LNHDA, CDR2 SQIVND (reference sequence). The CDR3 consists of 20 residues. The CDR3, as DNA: TGTGCCAGTAGTACAACAGGGGTATGGGGACTAGCGCCCCTGCACGGGGAGCTGTTTTTT. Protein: CASSTTGVWGLAPLHGELFF.

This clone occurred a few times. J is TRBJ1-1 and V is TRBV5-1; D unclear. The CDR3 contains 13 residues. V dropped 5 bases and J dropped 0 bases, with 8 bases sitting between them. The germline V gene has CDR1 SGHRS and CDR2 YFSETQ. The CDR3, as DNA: TGCGCCAGCAGTCGGAGATTGAACACTGAAGCTTTCTTT. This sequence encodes CASSRRLNTEAFF.

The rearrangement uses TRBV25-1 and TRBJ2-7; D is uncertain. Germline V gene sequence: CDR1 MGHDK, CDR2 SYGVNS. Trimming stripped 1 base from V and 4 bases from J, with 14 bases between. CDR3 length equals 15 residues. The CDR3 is CASSESGVWTYEQYF. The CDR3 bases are TGTGCCAGCAGTGAATCTGGTGTGTGGACGTACGAGCAGTACTTC.

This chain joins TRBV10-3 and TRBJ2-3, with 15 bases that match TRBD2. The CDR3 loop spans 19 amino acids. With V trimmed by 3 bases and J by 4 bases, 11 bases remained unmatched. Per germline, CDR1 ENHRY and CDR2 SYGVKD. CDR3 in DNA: TGTGCCATCAGTGATCGGACTAGCGGGAGGGCCGGAAAGGCAGATACGCAGTATTTT. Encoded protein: CAISDRTSGRAGKADTQYF.

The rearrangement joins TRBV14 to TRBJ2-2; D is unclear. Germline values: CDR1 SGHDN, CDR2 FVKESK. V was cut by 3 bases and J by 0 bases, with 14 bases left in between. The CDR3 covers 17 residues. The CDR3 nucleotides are TGTGCCAGCAGCCACCCTATCTGGGGATCGAACACCGGGGAGCTGTTTTTT. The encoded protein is CASSHPIWGSNTGELFF.

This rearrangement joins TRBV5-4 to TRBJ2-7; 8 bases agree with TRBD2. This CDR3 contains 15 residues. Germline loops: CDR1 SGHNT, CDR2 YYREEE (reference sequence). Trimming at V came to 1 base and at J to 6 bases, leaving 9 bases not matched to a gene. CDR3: CASSLWGTSSREQYF. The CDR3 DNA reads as TGTGCCAGCAGCTTGTGGGGGACTAGTTCTCGCGAGCAGTACTTC.

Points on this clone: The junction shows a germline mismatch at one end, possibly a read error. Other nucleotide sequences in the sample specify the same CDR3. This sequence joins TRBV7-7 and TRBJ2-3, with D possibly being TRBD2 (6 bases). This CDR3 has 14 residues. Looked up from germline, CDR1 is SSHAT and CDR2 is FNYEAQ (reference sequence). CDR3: CASSLGSGTDTQYF. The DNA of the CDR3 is TGTGCTAGCAGCTTAGGAAGCGGGACAGATACGCAGTATTTT.